This T cell receptor beta chain was sequenced in a study of read filtering for tumor transcriptome and immune sequencing. This CDR3 comprises 12 residues. The V end was cut by 7 bases, the J end by 2 bases, with 9 bases between. From germline, CDR1 is SEHNR and CDR2 FQNEAQ (reference sequence). Ten or more counts support this clonotype. Molecular barcoded adaptors covering alpha/delta and beta/gamma chains were used on approximately 400 ng RNA. TCRdb reanalysed the reads using MiXCR and keeps one entry per CDR3 protein. The top ten hold approximately 16% of the sample, which has 25,000 to 35,000 distinct CDR3 sequences, approximately 18% seen once.

What was sequenced was a population of CD138-negative cells sorted from bone marrow. The source is a donor aged 40 or older with multiple myeloma. This chain connects TRBV7-9 to TRBJ2-7; D perhaps matches TRBD2 (5 bases). CDR3 sequence (DNA): TGTGCCAGCACCAGGACTGCCTACGAGCAGTACTTC. Protein product: CASTRTAYEQYF.